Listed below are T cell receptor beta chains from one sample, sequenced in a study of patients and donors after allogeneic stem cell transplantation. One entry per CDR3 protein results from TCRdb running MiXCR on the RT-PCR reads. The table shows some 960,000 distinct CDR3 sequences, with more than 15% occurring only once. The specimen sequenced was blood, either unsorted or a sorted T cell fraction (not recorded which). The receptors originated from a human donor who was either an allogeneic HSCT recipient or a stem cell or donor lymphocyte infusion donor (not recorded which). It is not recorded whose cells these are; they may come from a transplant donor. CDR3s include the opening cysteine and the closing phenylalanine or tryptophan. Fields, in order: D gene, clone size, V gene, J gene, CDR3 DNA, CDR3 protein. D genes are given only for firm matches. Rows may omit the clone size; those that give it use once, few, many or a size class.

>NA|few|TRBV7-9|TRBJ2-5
TGTGCCAGCAGCCCACAAGAGTACCAAGAGACCCAGTACTTC
CASSPQEYQETQYF
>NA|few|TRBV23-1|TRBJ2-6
TGCGCCAGCAGTCAAACGGGCTCTGGGGCCAACGTCCTGACTTTC
CASSQTGSGANVLTF
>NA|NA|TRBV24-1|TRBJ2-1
TGTGCCACCAGTGAGAGATTCGGGCGAGGTGGTGGTAATGAGCAGTTCTTC
CATSERFGRGGGNEQFF
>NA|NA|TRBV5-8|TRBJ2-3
TGTGCCAGCAGAATGGCGAATACGCAGTATTTT
CASRMANTQYF
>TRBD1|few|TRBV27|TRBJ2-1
TGTGCCAGCAGTTTATCGGGGCAGGGTGGACAGGGGTACAATGAGCAGTTCTTC
CASSLSGQGGQGYNEQFF
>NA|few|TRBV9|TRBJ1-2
TGTGCCAGCAGCGTTCGGGGGGACACTCCTCGTTCTATGGGCTACACCTTC
CASSVRGDTPRSMGYTF
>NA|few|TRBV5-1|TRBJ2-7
TGCGCCAGCAGCTTGGTTTGGGATACCTACGAGCAGTACTTC
CASSLVWDTYEQYF
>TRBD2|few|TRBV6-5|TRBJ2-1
TGTGCCAGCAGTTACCCTAGCGGGGGGGGTGATGGTGAGCAGTTCTTC
CASSYPSGGGDGEQFF
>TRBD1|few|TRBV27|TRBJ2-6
TGTGCCAGCAGCACGACAGGGATGTCTGGGGCCAACGTCCTGACTTTC
CASSTTGMSGANVLTF
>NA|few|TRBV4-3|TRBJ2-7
TGCGCCAGCAGCCAAGTCGGGACTCACGAGCAGTACTTC
CASSQVGTHEQYF
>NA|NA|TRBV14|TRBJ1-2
TGTGCCAGCAGCCAAGGGCGGGGGCGCGACTATGGCTACACCTTC
CASSQGRGRDYGYTF
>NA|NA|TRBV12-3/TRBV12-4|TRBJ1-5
TGTGCCAGCACCCTACATAACACGGGGAATCAGCCCCAGCATTTT
CASTLHNTGNQPQHF
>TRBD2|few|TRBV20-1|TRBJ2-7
TGCAGTGCTAAGTTCGGAAGCGGGAGGGCCCACGAGCAGTACTTC
CSAKFGSGRAHEQYF
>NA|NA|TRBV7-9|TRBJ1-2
TGTGCCAGCAGCCAAGAGGTCCCAGACCCCATCTATGGCTACACCTTC
CASSQEVPDPIYGYTF
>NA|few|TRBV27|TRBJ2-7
TGTGCCAGCAGTTTATTCGGGTACGAGCAGTACTTC
CASSLFGYEQYF
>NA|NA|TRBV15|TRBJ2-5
TGTGCCACCAGACGACTTTCCACAGGGCGAGAGACCCAGTACTTC
CATRRLSTGRETQYF
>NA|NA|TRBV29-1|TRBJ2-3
TGCAGCGTTATCCTAGCCGATACAGATACGCAGTATTTT
CSVILADTDTQYF
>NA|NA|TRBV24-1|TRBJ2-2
TGTGCCACCAGTGTGTCCGGGAGAGACACCGGGGAGCTGTTTTTT
CATSVSGRDTGELFF
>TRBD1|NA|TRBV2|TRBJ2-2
TGTGCCGGGACCGGGACAGGGGGCGCTGTGACCGGGGAGCTGTTTTTT
CAGTGTGGAVTGELFF
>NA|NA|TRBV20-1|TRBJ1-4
TGCAGTGCTAGTCCGATCAATGAAAAACTGTTTTTT
CSASPINEKLFF
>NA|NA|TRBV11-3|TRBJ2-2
TGTGCCAGCAGCTTAGGAGGACTCTCGAACACCGGGGAGCTGTTTTTT
CASSLGGLSNTGELFF
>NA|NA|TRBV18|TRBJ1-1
TGTGCCAGCTCACCGAGGGCGACTTTGGAGACTGAAGCTTTCTTT
CASSPRATLETEAFF
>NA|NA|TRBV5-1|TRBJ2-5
TGCGCCAGCAGCTCCGGGACGATGGAATCAAAAGAGACCCAGTACTTC
CASSSGTMESKETQYF
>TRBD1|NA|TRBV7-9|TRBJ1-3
TGTGCCAGCAGCTTAGTCCAGACAGGGAATGGAAACACCATATATTTT
CASSLVQTGNGNTIYF
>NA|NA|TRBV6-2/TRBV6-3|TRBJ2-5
TGTGCCAGCGGGGCCAGACAAGAGACCCAGTACTTC
CASGARQETQYF
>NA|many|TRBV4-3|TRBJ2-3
TGCGCCAGCAGCCAGAGACTGGCGGGGTCACAGATAAGGCAGTATTTT
CASSQRLAGSQIRQYF
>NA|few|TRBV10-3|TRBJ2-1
TGTGCCATCAGTGACCGTAGTAACCCCATTGTCGGTGAGCAGTTCTTC
CAISDRSNPIVGEQFF
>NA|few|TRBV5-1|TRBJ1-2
TGCGCCAGCAGCGCTGGCGGGGGAGGCTACACCTTC
CASSAGGGGYTF
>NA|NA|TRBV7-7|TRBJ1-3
TGTGCTAGCAGCTTAACGGTTGGAAACACCATATATTTT
CASSLTVGNTIYF
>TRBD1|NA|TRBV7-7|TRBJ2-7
TGTGCCAGCAGCTTAAAGAGCGGACAGGGCTACGAGCAGTACTTC
CASSLKSGQGYEQYF
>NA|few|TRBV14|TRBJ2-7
TGTGCCAGCAGCCAAGAATCGTACGGTTTGCGGGTTTCCTACGAGCAGTACTTC
CASSQESYGLRVSYEQYF
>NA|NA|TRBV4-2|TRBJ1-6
TGTGCCAGCAGCCAAGATAGGGGCAGGGCCATTTCACCCCTCCACTTT
CASSQDRGRAISPLHF
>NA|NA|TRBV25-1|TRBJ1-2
TGTGCCAGCAGTGAACCCAGGGCCAGTGGCTACACCTTC
CASSEPRASGYTF
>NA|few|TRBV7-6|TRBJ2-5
TGTGCCAGCAGCCTCGCGCCGAGGGCAGAAGAGACCCAGTACTTC
CASSLAPRAEETQYF
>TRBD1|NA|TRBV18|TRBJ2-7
TGTGCCAGCTCACCAAGGACAGGGCTTTCCTACGAGCAGTACTTC
CASSPRTGLSYEQYF
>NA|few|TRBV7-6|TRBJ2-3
TGTGCCAGCAGGGTAAACCAGGGGTATAGCACAGATACGCAGTATTTT
CASRVNQGYSTDTQYF
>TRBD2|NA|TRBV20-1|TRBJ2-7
TGCAGTGCTAGAACCGGGACTAGCGGGAGTGTCCCCTACGAGCAGTACTTC
CSARTGTSGSVPYEQYF
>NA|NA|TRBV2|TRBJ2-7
TGTGCCCGAGAGTCTAGTAGCTCCTACGAGCAGTACTTC
CARESSSSYEQYF
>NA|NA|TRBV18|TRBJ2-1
TGTGCCAGCTCACCCGGTAGGTTCCATGAGCAGTTCTTC
CASSPGRFHEQFF
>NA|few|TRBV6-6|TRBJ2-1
TGTGCCGTCCGGGGGGCCTCCTACAATGAGCAGTTCTTC
CAVRGASYNEQFF
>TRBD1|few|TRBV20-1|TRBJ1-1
TGCAGTGCTAGAGATAAGACAGGGGTCTATTCTGAAGCTTTCTTT
CSARDKTGVYSEAFF
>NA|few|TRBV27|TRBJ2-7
TGTGCCAGCAGTTTACAAGCCGAGGGATTCGCCTACGAGCAGTACTTC
CASSLQAEGFAYEQYF
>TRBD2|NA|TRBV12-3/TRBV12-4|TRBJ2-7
TGTGCCAGCAGTCCAAGGACTAGCGGGGACCGACACGAGCAGTACTTC
CASSPRTSGDRHEQYF
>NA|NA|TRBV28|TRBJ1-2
TGTGCCAGCAGTGGGGAGGAGAGCTACACCTTC
CASSGEESYTF
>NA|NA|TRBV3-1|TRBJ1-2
TGTGCCAGCAGCCTCGCCAAAGCACGGCAGCTCTATGGCTACACCTTC
CASSLAKARQLYGYTF
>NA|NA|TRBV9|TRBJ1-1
TGTGCCAGCAGCGTAGGGATCCCGGGACCAAACACTGAAGCTTTCTTT
CASSVGIPGPNTEAFF
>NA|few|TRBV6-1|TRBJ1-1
TGTGCCAGCACCTCAGTGGGAAGGCCGAGGGGTTCGGAAGCTTTCTTT
CASTSVGRPRGSEAFF